The 31 T cell receptor beta chains below all came from one sample that was sequenced in a study of cytomegalovirus exposure and HLA in healthy donors. PCR primers comprised 60 Vbeta and 13 Jbeta primers. Method: immunoSEQ multiplex PCR; TCRdb's copy keeps in-frame clones and lacks some. The sample carries roughly 80,000 clones, 62% recorded once. The sequenced sample was PBMCs. The source is a male donor in good health and CMV-seropositive.

The rearrangement uses TRBV30 and TRBJ2-5; D call uncertain. The ends were cut back, 5 bases at V and 5 bases at J, with 15 bases in the middle. CDR1 and CDR2 (germline): GTSNPN, SVGIG (reference sequence). The CDR3 has 13 residues. The CDR3 DNA is TGTGCCTGGTCTGCCTCCGGGTGGGAGACCCAGTACTTC. This encodes CAWSASGWETQYF.

The V call is TRBV5-4, the J call TRBJ2-1; tentative D call: TRBD2 (7 bases). Germline-derived CDR1 and CDR2 are SGHNT and YYREEE (reference sequence). This CDR3 spans 17 amino acids. V was cut by 0 bases and J by 6 bases, with 19 bases left in between. CDR3 sequence (DNA): TGTGCCAGCAGCTTGGGGGCTGGTGGGGGGGCTAGCAATGAGCAGTTCTTC. Its protein product is CASSLGAGGGASNEQFF.

This chain connects TRBV14 to TRBJ2-3, with TRBD2 as a possible D gene (5 bases). The V and J ends lost 3 bases and 6 bases respectively, with 10 bases between them. Germline values: CDR1 SGHDN, CDR2 FVKESK. There are 13 residues in the CDR3. In DNA, the CDR3 is TGTGCCAGCAGCCACTTCCCGGGGGATACGCAGTATTTT. Its protein is CASSHFPGDTQYF.

The chain uses TRBV14 and TRBJ1-3, with D uncertain. Germline CDR1 reads SGHDN; CDR2 reads FVKESK. The length of the CDR3 is 12 residues. V lost 1 base, J lost 7 bases, and 5 bases lay in between. CDR3 in amino acids: CASSQVMNTIYF. The CDR3 coding sequence is TGTGCCAGCAGCCAAGTTATGAACACCATATATTTT. Based on the CDR3 plus reference TRBV14 and TRBJ1-3, the full variable domain is EAGVTQFPSHSVIEKGQTVTLRCDPISGHDNLYWYRRVMGKEIKFLLHFVKESKQDESGMPNNRFLAERTGGTYSTLKVQPAELEDSGVYFCASSQVMNTIYFGEGSWLTVV.

The V gene is TRBV23-1, the J gene TRBJ1-4; D ambiguous. TRBV23-1 is an open reading frame whose function is uncertain. V dropped 6 bases and J dropped 1 base, with 9 bases sitting between them. The CDR3 length is 14 residues. The CDR3 nucleotides are TGCGCCAGCAGACCCTCGAGAACTAATGAAAAACTGTTTTTT. Its translation is CASRPSRTNEKLFF.

DNA for the CDR3: TGTGCCAGCAGTTTAAACACAGGGGGGACCGATCAGCCCCAGCATTTT. Translating it yields CASSLNTGGTDQPQHF. J is TRBJ1-5 and V is TRBV27; the match to TRBD1 covers 8 bases. V lost 2 bases to trimming and J lost 5 bases; unmatched junction nucleotides: 8. Germline CDR1 reads MNHEY; CDR2 reads SMNVEV (reference sequence). The CDR3 length is 16 residues.

The chain is built from TRBV6-5 and TRBJ1-2, with D maybe TRBD1 (6 bases). The germline V gene encodes CDR1 MNHEY and CDR2 SVGAGI. This CDR3 has 14 amino acids. V dropped 0 bases and J dropped 6 bases, with 11 bases sitting between them. Written as DNA, the CDR3 is TGTGCCAGCAGTTACTCGGTACAGGGAAATGGCTACACCTTC. As protein: CASSYSVQGNGYTF.

The chain combines TRBV5-4 with TRBJ2-1; D is unclear. Trimming cost V 4 bases and J 3 bases, with 8 bases left between them. CDR1 SGHNT and CDR2 YYREEE come from the germline V gene (reference sequence). The CDR3 loop spans 13 amino acids. The DNA of the CDR3 is TGTGCCAGCAGCCCGACAAGCTACAATGAGCAGTTCTTC. Encoded protein: CASSPTSYNEQFF.

The chain combines TRBV5-6 with TRBJ2-7; maybe TRBD2 (6 bases). Germline V gives CDR1 SGHDT, CDR2 YYEEEE. The CDR3 covers 14 residues. The ends were cut back, 3 bases at V and 0 bases at J, with 10 bases in the middle. The CDR3: CASSSGGISYEQYF. The CDR3, as DNA: TGTGCCAGCAGCTCAGGAGGGATCTCCTACGAGCAGTACTTC. The whole variable domain, filled in from reference TRBV5-6 and TRBJ2-7, reads DAGVTQSPTHLIKTRGQQVTLRCSPKSGHDTVSWYQQALGQGPQFIFQYYEEEERQRGNFPDRFSGHQFPNYSSELNVNALLLGDSALYLCASSSGGISYEQYFGPGTRLTVT.

The V gene is TRBV29-1, the J gene TRBJ2-2; tentative D call: TRBD1 (6 bases). V was pared by 4 bases and J by 5 bases, with 20 bases between. Germline V CDR1 and CDR2: SQVTM, ANQGSEA. The CDR3 length is 16 residues. In nucleotides, the CDR3 is TGCAGCGTTGGTATATCAGGGGTTAGAAGGACCGGGGAGCTGTTTTTT. Protein: CSVGISGVRRTGELFF.

The rearrangement joins TRBV9 to TRBJ1-2, with 9 bases fitting TRBD1. The CDR3 totals 14 residues. Trimming removed 0 bases from V and 7 bases from J; junction bases left unmatched: 4. Germline CDR1 and CDR2: SGDLS and YYNGEE. In nucleotides, the CDR3 is TGTGCCAGCAGCGTAGAGGACAGGGGAGGTGGCTACACCTTC. As protein: CASSVEDRGGGYTF.

The CDR3 loop reads CASSYSTRSNQPQHF. DNA for the CDR3: TGTGCCAGCAGTTACTCGACTAGGAGCAATCAGCCCCAGCATTTT. The chain employs TRBV6-5 and TRBJ1-5; D unresolved. This CDR3 region has 15 residues. Germline lookup yields CDR1 MNHEY and CDR2 SVGAGI. Trimming removed 0 bases from V and 1 base from J, with 7 bases in between.

The chain recombines TRBV5-6 with TRBJ2-7, with a possible D match to TRBD2 (5 bases). Per the germline V gene, CDR1 is SGHDT and CDR2 is YYEEEE. Trimming pared 1 base from V and 2 bases from J, leaving 10 bases between. The CDR3 sequence is 14 residues long. The CDR3 DNA reads as TGTGCCAGCAGCTTGAGTGGAGGAGCCTACGAGCAGTACTTC. Residues: CASSLSGGAYEQYF.

This clone was detected a few times. V and J are TRBV11-2 and TRBJ2-5; tentatively, D is TRBD1 (6 bases). Germline loops: CDR1 SGHAT, CDR2 FQNNGV. The CDR3 totals 14 residues. V was cut by 5 bases and J by 4 bases, with 14 bases left in between. CDR3 residues: CASSAPRRGETQYF. The DNA for the CDR3 is TGTGCCAGCAGCGCACCTCGCAGGGGAGAGACCCAGTACTTC.

The V gene is TRBV6-4, the J gene TRBJ2-1, with 7 bases identical to TRBD2. Germline V gene lookup returns CDR1 MRHNA and CDR2 SNTAGT. The length of the CDR3 is 13 residues. The J segment lost 10 bases and the V segment lost 2 bases, leaving 5 bases of the junction unmatched. The DNA of the CDR3 is TGTGCCAGCAGTGACGCCTCCGGGGGGGAGCAGTTCTTC. It encodes CASSDASGGEQFF.

This clone was picked up a small number of times. The V call is TRBV4-1, the J call TRBJ2-1; 11 nucleotides agree with TRBD2. The V segment lost 0 bases and the J segment 9 bases; nucleotides outside the gene matches: 7. Germline lookup yields CDR1 MGHRA and CDR2 YSYEKL. The CDR3 length is 16 residues. CDR3 DNA sequence: TGCGCCAGCAGCCAAGATATTCTAGCGGGGGGCCTTGAGCAGTTCTTC. Its translation is CASSQDILAGGLEQFF.

This clone has only a few counts. The chain combines TRBV2 with TRBJ1-1, with 10 bases fitting TRBD1. The germline gives CDR1 SNHLY, CDR2 FYNNEI. The CDR3 extends over 16 amino acids. V lost 2 bases to trimming and J lost 3 bases; unmatched junction nucleotides: 6. The CDR3 DNA is TGTGCCAGCAGTGAAAAGCCGGGACAGGGGTACACTGAAGCTTTCTTT. Translating gives CASSEKPGQGYTEAFF.

The sample holds a few counts of this clone. The V and J genes are TRBV29-1 and TRBJ2-1, with 7 bases aligning to TRBD1. CDR3 length equals 15 residues. V lost 6 bases, J lost 7 bases, and 15 bases stayed unmatched. CDR1 is SQVTM and CDR2 is ANQGSEA in the germline V gene. The CDR3 is CSVLLGGSIFNEQFF. The CDR3 DNA follows: TGCAGCGTCCTCCTAGGGGGCTCTATTTTTAATGAGCAGTTCTTC.

This chain links TRBV5-6 with TRBJ2-7; no clear D. The CDR3 length is 15 residues. Germline-derived CDR1 and CDR2 are SGHDT and YYEEEE. Trimming took 5 bases from V and 2 from J, leaving 17 bases between them. The CDR3: CASSSKSRPPYEQYF. The CDR3 DNA sequence: TGTGCCAGCAGTTCAAAGAGCAGGCCTCCCTACGAGCAGTACTTC.

V is TRBV4-2 and J is TRBJ1-1; 8 positions agree with TRBD1. The CDR3 has 14 amino acids. Looked up from germline, CDR1 is LGHNA and CDR2 is YNFKEQ. V dropped 2 bases and J dropped 3; count of bases not matched to a gene: 2. The DNA of the CDR3 is TGTGCCAGCAGCCAAAGCAGGGGGCACACTGAAGCTTTCTTT. Its translation: CASSQSRGHTEAFF.

This clone was recorded only once. The chain combines TRBV11-2 with TRBJ2-4, with 11 nucleotides matching TRBD1. The CDR3 has 17 amino acids. V was clipped by 3 bases and J by 0 bases; unmatched bases: 4. Per the germline V gene, CDR1 is SGHAT and CDR2 is FQNNGV. CDR3 DNA: TGTGCCAGCAGCTTCCCGGGACAGGGGGTAGCCAAAAACATTCAGTACTTC. It yields the protein CASSFPGQGVAKNIQYF.

The chain joins TRBV7-3 to TRBJ2-4; TRBD2 might be the D (6 bases). The CDR3 consists of 21 residues. The V and J ends lost 2 bases and 0 bases respectively, with 26 bases between them. The V gene's germline CDR1 is SGHTA and CDR2 FQGTGA. The CDR3 DNA reads TGTGCCAGCAGCTTATTGCGGTGGTGGGGGGACGGAGCTAAAGCCAAAAACATTCAGTACTTC. Amino acid sequence: CASSLLRWWGDGAKAKNIQYF.

To note about this clone: A read error may produce the germline difference seen at one junction end. The sample contains more than one DNA sequence encoding this CDR3. The J gene is TRBJ1-5, the V gene TRBV19, with D tentatively TRBD1 (5 bases). CDR3 length: 13 residues. Germline V lookup: CDR1 LNHDA, CDR2 SQIVND (reference sequence). This CDR3 is CASSKGAYQPQHF. The CDR3 nucleotides read TGTGCCAGTAGTAAAGGGGCTTATCAACCCCAGCATTTT.

The CDR3 is CASSEFAGASYEQYF. The CDR3 DNA is TGTGCCAGCAGTGAATTCGCTGGGGCGTCCTACGAGCAGTACTTC. The gene calls are TRBV6-4 and TRBJ2-7, with a weak D call TRBD1 (5 bases). The CDR3 contains 15 residues. The V end lost 3 bases, the J end lost 1 base, and 13 bases lay between the germline ends. The V gene's germline CDR1 is MRHNA and CDR2 SNTAGT.

This clone was seen just once. For the CDR3, the DNA is TGTGCCAGCAGTCCCCCGACAGGTGCATTGAACACTGAAGCTTTCTTT. This gives the protein CASSPPTGALNTEAFF. The chain couples TRBV28 to TRBJ1-1; D possibly corresponds to TRBD1 (6 bases). Per the germline V gene, CDR1 is MDHEN and CDR2 is SYDVKM. This CDR3 comprises 16 residues. V lost 5 bases and J lost 0, with 16 bases in between.

The table lists this clone with a few counts. The chain links TRBV27 to TRBJ2-6, with D perhaps matching TRBD1 (6 bases). Trimming pared 5 bases from V and 4 bases from J, leaving 18 bases between. The CDR3 totals 17 residues. CDR1 and CDR2 (germline): MNHEY, SMNVEV (reference sequence). CDR3: CASSVISGEPGANVLTF. In DNA, the CDR3 is TGTGCCAGCAGTGTGATCTCAGGGGAGCCCGGGGCCAACGTCCTGACTTTC.

This clone was counted only a few times. The genes are TRBV28 and TRBJ1-2; D not resolved. The CDR3 has 15 amino acids. Looked up from germline, CDR1 is MDHEN and CDR2 is SYDVKM. Deletions cut 1 base from V and 8 bases from J, with 17 bases between. DNA for the CDR3: TGTGCCAGCAGTTTATCCCTACCGGGTCCACGGGGCTACACCTTC. Translated, it gives CASSLSLPGPRGYTF.

Only a few counts were recorded for this clone. Germline is not matched at one junction end, which may reflect a read error. The chain employs TRBV28 and TRBJ2-5; tentatively, D is TRBD1 (7 bases). CDR1 MDHEN and CDR2 SYDVKM come from the germline V gene. CDR3 length equals 16 residues. CDR3 bases: TGTGCCAGCAGTTCCCCCATGACAGGGAGGCAAGAAACCCAGTACTTC. Translating it yields CASSSPMTGRQETQYF. Looking up the rest from reference TRBV28 and TRBJ2-5 gives the full variable domain: DVKVTQSSRYLVKRTGEKVFLECVQDMDHENMFWYRQDPGLGLRLIYFSYDVKMKEKGDIPEGYSVSREKKERFSLILESASTNQTSMYLCASSSPMTGRQETQYFGPGTRLLVL.

The rearrangement links TRBV4-1 to TRBJ1-1, with D unclear. Germline CDR1 is MGHRA and CDR2 is YSYEKL. The CDR3 extends over 15 amino acids. Trimming removed 1 base from V and 4 bases from J, with 13 bases in between. The CDR3: CASSQVPQGGTEAFF. The DNA for the CDR3 is TGCGCCAGCAGCCAAGTTCCCCAAGGAGGCACTGAAGCTTTCTTT.

Only one count was recorded for this clone. V gene TRBV7-9 combines with J gene TRBJ2-7, with D perhaps matching TRBD2 (6 bases). Germline CDR1 reads SEHNR; CDR2 reads FQNEAQ (reference sequence). The CDR3 spans 15 residues. The ends were cut back, 1 base at V and 4 bases at J, with 14 bases in the middle. This CDR3 reads CASSLVGSGVYEQYF. CDR3 nucleotide sequence: TGTGCCAGCAGCTTAGTCGGTAGCGGAGTTTACGAGCAGTACTTC.

J is TRBJ1-6 and V is TRBV2, with D perhaps TRBD1 (6 bases). With 3 bases removed from V and 10 bases from J, the gap between germline ends came to 13 bases. The CDR3 has 14 residues. CDR1 and CDR2 from the germline V gene are SNHLY and FYNNEI. The CDR3 reads CASSERVQGSPLHF. The CDR3 region has the DNA TGTGCCAGCAGTGAGAGGGTCCAGGGGTCACCCCTCCACTTT. Full variable domain (rest looked up from reference TRBV2 and TRBJ1-6): EPEVTQTPSHQVTQMGQEVILRCVPISNHLYFYWYRQILGQKVEFLVSFYNNEISEKSEIFDDQFSVERPDGSNFTLKIRSTKLEDSAMYFCASSERVQGSPLHFGNGTRLTVT.